This TCR beta chain derives from a study of Tregs in tolerant kidney transplant recipients. General observations from the study: Nucleotide sequences could not be compared across some patients' samples due to primer changes. Antigen-driven expansion was suggested because donor-specific Tregs expanded more than all Tregs in tolerant patients. No direct test of biological reproducibility was done here.

This clone was picked up one time. Its antigen is not known. J lost 7 bases, V lost 1 base, and 9 bases had no gene match. This CDR3 is 16 amino acids long. The germline CDR1 and CDR2 sequences are SGHTA and FQGNSA. Assay used: immunoSEQ multiplex PCR; TCRdb lists only in-frame clones, some missing. This table holds about 66,000 clones, approximately 92% found once. Thawed PBMCs were FACS-sorted into unstimulated CD4+CD25+CD127- regulatory T cells, CD4+CD25- non-regulatory cells, CD4 and CD8 cells. The chain links TRBV7-2 to TRBJ2-1; 8 bases match TRBD2. The receptor was derived from a human donor who received a combined kidney and bone marrow transplant. Sequenced material: CD8+ T cells from blood, taken before the transplant. CDR3 bases: TGTGCCAGCAGCTTAGGAGGAGCGGGGGCCCAAAATGAGCAGTTCTTC. It translates to CASSLGGAGAQNEQFF.